This T cell receptor (beta chain) is from a study of T cells after yellow fever vaccination. This clonotype was counted only a few times. From the 5' RACE reads, TCRdb called clonotypes with MiXCR, one entry per CDR3 protein. The sample comprises a few hundred thousand distinct CDR3 sequences, roughly 8.3% of which are singletons, and 17% rests with the top ten. This clonotype was sampled from a man aged 18 to 30 who received the YFV17D yellow fever vaccine. The source material was PBMCs, sampled more than 35 days after the first yellow fever vaccination.

The CDR3 region has the DNA TGTGCCAGCAGCTTTGCGAACACCGGGGAGCTGTTTTTT. Its protein is CASSFANTGELFF. V is TRBV7-2 and J is TRBJ2-2; D gene unclear. The germline V gene has CDR1 SGHTA and CDR2 FQGNSA. With 3 bases removed from V and 0 bases from J, the gap between germline ends came to 2 bases. This CDR3 has 13 amino acids.